Listed below are T cell receptor beta chains from one sample, sequenced in a study of T-cell memory formation after mild COVID-19. MiXCR, applied by TCRdb to the 5' RACE reads, yields one record per CDR3 protein. The sample has 450,000 to 650,000 distinct CDR3 sequences, about 20% seen once. The sequencing input was PBMCs or a T cell subset sorted from them (not recorded which). These receptors originate from an adult woman who had mild COVID-19 (a few samples of this study predate the infection). Cell type and time point are not known. Each CDR3 is given with its conserved first and last residue. A D gene is named only where the DNA matches it firmly. The size field is filled for only some rows; it gives once, few, many or a size class.

j_gene: TRBJ2-1; abundance: -; d_gene: TRBD2; v_gene: TRBV19; CDR3nt: TGTGCCAGTAGTATTGATAGCGGGGGCCCCTACAATGAGCAGTTCTTC; CDR3aa: CASSIDSGGPYNEQFF
j_gene: TRBJ2-3; abundance: few; d_gene: -; v_gene: TRBV7-9; CDR3nt: TGTGCCAGCAGGGGAACTGGGAATTACACAGATACGCAGTATTTT; CDR3aa: CASRGTGNYTDTQYF
j_gene: TRBJ2-5; abundance: few; d_gene: -; v_gene: TRBV7-9; CDR3nt: TGTGCCAGCAGCCCCCCCCGGGCTCTCGGCGTAGAGACCCAGTACTTC; CDR3aa: CASSPPRALGVETQYF
j_gene: TRBJ2-1; abundance: few; d_gene: -; v_gene: TRBV7-9; CDR3nt: TGTGCCAGCAGCATCTACCCGTCGAATGAGCAGTTCTTC; CDR3aa: CASSIYPSNEQFF
j_gene: TRBJ1-1; abundance: -; d_gene: TRBD1; v_gene: TRBV27; CDR3nt: TGTGCCAGCAGTTTGTTGGGACAGGGCGCTTTCTTT; CDR3aa: CASSLLGQGAFF
j_gene: TRBJ2-2; abundance: -; d_gene: -; v_gene: TRBV4-1; CDR3nt: TGCGCCAGCAGCCCGGCCAGTGCCGACACCGGGGAGCTGTTTTTT; CDR3aa: CASSPASADTGELFF
j_gene: TRBJ2-5; abundance: -; d_gene: -; v_gene: TRBV5-1; CDR3nt: TGCGCCAGCAGCTCCCCCCTAACGGGCAGACAAGAGACCCAGTACTTC; CDR3aa: CASSSPLTGRQETQYF
j_gene: TRBJ2-5; abundance: -; d_gene: -; v_gene: TRBV5-1; CDR3nt: TGCGCCAGCCACGGGAGGTTGGACAGTAACCAAGAGACCCAGTACTTC; CDR3aa: CASHGRLDSNQETQYF
j_gene: TRBJ2-3; abundance: -; d_gene: -; v_gene: TRBV19; CDR3nt: TGTGCCAGTAGTCCCCGGACAGTTAGCACAGATACGCAGTATTTT; CDR3aa: CASSPRTVSTDTQYF
j_gene: TRBJ1-2; abundance: -; d_gene: -; v_gene: TRBV14; CDR3nt: TGTGCCAGCAGCCAAGTACCGGGTAACTATGGCTACACCTTC; CDR3aa: CASSQVPGNYGYTF
j_gene: TRBJ2-1; abundance: few; d_gene: -; v_gene: TRBV7-3; CDR3nt: TGTGCCAGCAGCTTAACTGTACTCGACAGCGGCAATGAGCAGTTCTTC; CDR3aa: CASSLTVLDSGNEQFF
j_gene: TRBJ2-4; abundance: -; d_gene: TRBD1; v_gene: TRBV20-1; CDR3nt: TGCAGTGCTGGGGACAGGGGGGACATTCAGTACTTC; CDR3aa: CSAGDRGDIQYF
j_gene: TRBJ2-7; abundance: -; d_gene: -; v_gene: TRBV4-3; CDR3nt: TGCGCCAGCAGCCAGCAACTGGCCTCCTACGAGCAGTACTTC; CDR3aa: CASSQQLASYEQYF
j_gene: TRBJ2-7; abundance: few; d_gene: TRBD1; v_gene: TRBV30; CDR3nt: TGTGCCTGGACTACATACAGGGGATTCCAGTACTTC; CDR3aa: CAWTTYRGFQYF
j_gene: TRBJ2-1; abundance: -; d_gene: -; v_gene: TRBV5-6; CDR3nt: TGTGCCAGCAGCTTGATCACAGGGTTTGGCAATGAGCAGTTCTTC; CDR3aa: CASSLITGFGNEQFF
j_gene: TRBJ2-7; abundance: once; d_gene: TRBD1; v_gene: TRBV19; CDR3nt: TGTGCCAGTAGGGTGGGACAGGGGCCCTACGAGCAGTACTTC; CDR3aa: CASRVGQGPYEQYF
j_gene: TRBJ2-2; abundance: few; d_gene: TRBD1; v_gene: TRBV6-2/TRBV6-3; CDR3nt: TGTGCCAGCAGAGGACAGGGTAGGACCGGGGAGCTGTTTTTT; CDR3aa: CASRGQGRTGELFF